The clone carrying this TCR beta chain showed up just a few times. These data originate in a study of blood T cells in healthy people across ages. A sample-barcoded 5' primer and a J-beta primer mix were used in a second PCR of about 7 to 12 cycles. MiXCR, run by TCRdb on the 5' RACE reads, gives a single entry per CDR3 protein. The table shows 500,000 to 650,000 distinct CDR3 sequences, with about 29% occurring only once. CDR1 and CDR2 from the germline V gene are LNHNV and YYDKDF (reference sequence). The J segment lost 5 bases and the V segment lost 3 bases, leaving 7 bases of the junction unmatched. The CDR3 is made up of 15 amino acids. A further study also used this sample, focusing on T cells of mothers and their children.

J is TRBJ2-5 and V is TRBV15, with 9 bases matching TRBD1. The TCR originated in a boy aged 2 to 9 in good health. Material for sequencing was blood. The CDR3, as DNA: TGTGCCACCAGCAGCGGGACAGGGTTGTTGGAGACCCAGTACTTC. Amino acids: CATSSGTGLLETQYF.